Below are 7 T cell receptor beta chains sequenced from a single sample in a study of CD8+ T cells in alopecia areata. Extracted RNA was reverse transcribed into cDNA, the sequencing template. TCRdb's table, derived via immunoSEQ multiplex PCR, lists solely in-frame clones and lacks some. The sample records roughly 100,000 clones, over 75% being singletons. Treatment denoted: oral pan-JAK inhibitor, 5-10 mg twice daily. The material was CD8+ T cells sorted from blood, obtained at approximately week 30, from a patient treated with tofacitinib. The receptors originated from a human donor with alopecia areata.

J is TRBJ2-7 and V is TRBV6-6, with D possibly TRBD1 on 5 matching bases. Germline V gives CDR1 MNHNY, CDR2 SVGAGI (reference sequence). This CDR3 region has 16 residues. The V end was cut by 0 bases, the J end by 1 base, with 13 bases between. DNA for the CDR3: TGTGCCAGCAGTTACTCGTCAGGGAATCCTTCCTACGAGCAGTACTTC. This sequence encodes CASSYSSGNPSYEQYF.

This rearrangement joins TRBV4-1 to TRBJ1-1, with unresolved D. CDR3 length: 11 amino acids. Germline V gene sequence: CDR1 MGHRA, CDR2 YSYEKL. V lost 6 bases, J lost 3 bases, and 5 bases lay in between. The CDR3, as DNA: TGCGCCAGCAGTAAGGACACTGAAGCTTTCTTT. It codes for CASSKDTEAFF.

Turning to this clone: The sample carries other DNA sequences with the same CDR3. The CDR3 region is CASSYSGSYEQYF. The CDR3, as DNA: TGTGCCAGCAGTTACTCCGGCTCCTACGAGCAGTACTTC. The chain combines TRBV6-5 with TRBJ2-7; D is unclear. The CDR3 spans 13 residues. The germline V gene encodes CDR1 MNHEY and CDR2 SVGAGI. The germline V and J ends were trimmed by 0 bases and 0 bases, with 3 bases remaining between them.

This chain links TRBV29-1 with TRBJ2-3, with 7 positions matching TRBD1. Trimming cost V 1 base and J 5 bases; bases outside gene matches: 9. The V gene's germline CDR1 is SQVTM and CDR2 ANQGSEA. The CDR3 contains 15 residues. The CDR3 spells CSVEGTVTGQDTQYF. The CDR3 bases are TGCAGCGTTGAAGGAACCGTGACAGGGCAAGATACGCAGTATTTT.

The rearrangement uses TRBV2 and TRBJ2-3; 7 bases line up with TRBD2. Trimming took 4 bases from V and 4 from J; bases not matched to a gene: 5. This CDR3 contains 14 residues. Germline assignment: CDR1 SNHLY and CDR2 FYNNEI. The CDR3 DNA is TGTGCCAGCAGTGGCGGGAGCGGAGCAGATACGCAGTATTTT. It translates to CASSGGSGADTQYF. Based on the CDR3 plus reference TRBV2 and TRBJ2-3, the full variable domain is EPEVTQTPSHQVTQMGQEVILRCVPISNHLYFYWYRQILGQKVEFLVSFYNNEISEKSEIFDDQFSVERPDGSNFTLKIRSTKLEDSAMYFCASSGGSGADTQYFGPGTRLTVL.

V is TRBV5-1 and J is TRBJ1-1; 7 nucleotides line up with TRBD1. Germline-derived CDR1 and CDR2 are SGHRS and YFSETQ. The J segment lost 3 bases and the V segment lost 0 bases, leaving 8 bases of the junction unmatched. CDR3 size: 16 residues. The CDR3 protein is CASSLASTGDDTEAFF. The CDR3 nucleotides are TGCGCCAGCAGCTTGGCCTCTACAGGGGATGACACTGAAGCTTTCTTT.

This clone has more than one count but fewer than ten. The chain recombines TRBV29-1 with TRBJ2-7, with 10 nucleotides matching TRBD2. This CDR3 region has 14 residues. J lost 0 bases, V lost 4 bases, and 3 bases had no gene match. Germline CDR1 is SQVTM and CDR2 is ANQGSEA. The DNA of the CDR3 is TGCAGCGTTGGGGCTAGCGGGAGCTCCTACGAGCAGTACTTC. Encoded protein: CSVGASGSSYEQYF.